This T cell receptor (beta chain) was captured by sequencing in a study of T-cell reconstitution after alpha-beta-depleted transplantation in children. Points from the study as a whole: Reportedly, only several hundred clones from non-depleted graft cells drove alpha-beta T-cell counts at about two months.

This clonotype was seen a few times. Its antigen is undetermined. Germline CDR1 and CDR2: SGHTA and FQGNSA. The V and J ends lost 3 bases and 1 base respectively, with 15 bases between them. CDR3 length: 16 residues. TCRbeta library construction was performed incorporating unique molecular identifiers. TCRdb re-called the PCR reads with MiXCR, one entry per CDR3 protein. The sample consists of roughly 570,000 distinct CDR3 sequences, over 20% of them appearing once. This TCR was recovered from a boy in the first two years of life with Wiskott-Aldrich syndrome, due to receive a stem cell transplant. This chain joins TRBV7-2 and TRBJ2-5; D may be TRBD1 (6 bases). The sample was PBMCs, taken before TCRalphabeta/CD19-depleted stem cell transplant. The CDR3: CASSLRSGAFQETQYF. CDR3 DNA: TGTGCCAGCAGCTTGAGGTCAGGGGCTTTCCAAGAGACCCAGTACTTC.